Each of the 10 T cell receptor beta chains below was sequenced from the same sample in a study of cytomegalovirus exposure and HLA in healthy donors. Some clones are missing from TCRdb's copy, which holds only in-frame ones; the method was immunoSEQ multiplex PCR. The sample includes roughly 280,000 clones, just over 85% of them seen just once. Sequencing used PBMCs. These receptors all come from a woman in her late teens or twenties in good health and CMV-seronegative.

The J gene is TRBJ1-3, the V gene TRBV25-1; D unclear. With 6 bases removed from V and 0 bases from J, the gap between germline ends came to 15 bases. Germline V gene sequence: CDR1 MGHDK, CDR2 SYGVNS. The CDR3 contains 16 residues. CDR3 DNA: TGTGCCAGCAGCCCTAGACCTGGACTCTCTGGAAACACCATATATTTT. Its protein product is CASSPRPGLSGNTIYF.

The chain has TRBV5-8 and TRBJ2-7; 7 bases match TRBD1. V dropped 5 bases and J dropped 3; count of bases not matched to a gene: 5. The CDR3 runs 13 residues. Germline V gives CDR1 SGHTS, CDR2 YDEGEE. CDR3 DNA: TGTGCCAGCAGGCCAGACAGGGACTACGAGCAGTACTTC. Protein sequence: CASRPDRDYEQYF. Filled out from reference TRBV5-8 and TRBJ2-7, the complete variable domain reads EAGVTQSPTHLIKTRGQQATLRCSPISGHTSVYWYQQALGLGLQFLLWYDEGEERNRGNFPPRFSGRQFPNYSSELNVNALELEDSALYLCASRPDRDYEQYFGPGTRLTVT.

V usage is TRBV18 and J usage is TRBJ1-1; tentative D call: TRBD1 (6 bases). Trimming took 9 bases from V and 1 from J, leaving 12 bases between them. CDR1 is KGHSH, CDR2 LQKENI, per germline. The CDR3 contains 13 residues. The CDR3 bases are TGTGCCAGTGCCAAGGGGGAGAACACTGAAGCTTTCTTT. Protein sequence: CASAKGENTEAFF.

The chain has TRBV5-6 and TRBJ1-1; 8 positions agree with TRBD1. Germline-derived CDR1 and CDR2 are SGHDT and YYEEEE. V lost 2 bases, J lost 7 bases, and 10 bases stayed unmatched. The CDR3 loop spans 15 amino acids. Here the CDR3 reads CASSFRYQGAGEAFF. The CDR3 nucleotides read TGTGCCAGCAGCTTTCGGTATCAGGGGGCGGGTGAAGCTTTCTTT.

The chain joins TRBV5-1 to TRBJ2-7; 10 nucleotides line up with TRBD2. V lost 4 bases, J lost 1 base, and 5 bases stayed unmatched. This CDR3 region has 15 residues. The V gene's germline CDR1 is SGHRS and CDR2 YFSETQ. CDR3 in DNA: TGCGCCAGCAGCGCGGGACTAGCGCAATCCTACGAGCAGTACTTC. Protein: CASSAGLAQSYEQYF.

V is TRBV4-1 and J is TRBJ1-5, with a weak D call TRBD1 (5 bases). The CDR3 runs 16 residues. Germline loops: CDR1 MGHRA, CDR2 YSYEKL. V lost 6 bases and J lost 5, with 20 bases in between. The CDR3 here is CASSPNYLTGDQPQHF. In DNA form, the CDR3 reads TGCGCCAGCAGTCCAAACTACCTTACAGGAGATCAGCCCCAGCATTTT.

The count of this clone is one. The V call is TRBV4-3, the J call TRBJ1-2; D call uncertain. V was trimmed by 0 bases and J by 6 bases, leaving 14 bases between them. In germline, CDR1 is LGHNA, CDR2 YSLEER. This CDR3 contains 15 residues. In nucleotides, the CDR3 is TGCGCCAGCAGCCAAGATCTGGGGAGGCCAGATGGCTACACCTTC. Amino acids: CASSQDLGRPDGYTF.

The rearrangement uses TRBV4-1 and TRBJ1-5, with TRBD1 matching 8 bases. Germline CDR1 reads MGHRA; CDR2 reads YSYEKL. CDR3 length: 15 amino acids. Unmatched junction bases numbered 5, after V lost 0 bases and J lost 7 bases. CDR3 in amino acids: CASSQDRTGWQPQHF. Here the CDR3 DNA reads TGCGCCAGCAGCCAAGATCGGACAGGGTGGCAGCCCCAGCATTTT.

The rearrangement joins TRBV28 to TRBJ2-1, with 7 positions matching TRBD1. The germline CDR1 and CDR2 sequences are MDHEN and SYDVKM. The CDR3 runs to 14 residues. After removal of 7 bases from V and 5 bases from J, the junction contained 8 bases not matched to a gene. The CDR3 DNA reads as TGTGCCAGCATTTCGGGACAGACCGACAATGAGCAGTTCTTC. Its protein is CASISGQTDNEQFF.

V usage is TRBV11-3 and J usage is TRBJ2-7, with D hard to call. Germline V gene lookup returns CDR1 SGHNT and CDR2 YENEEA. The CDR3 extends over 13 amino acids. V shed 6 bases and J shed 4 bases, with 13 bases lying between them. CDR3 nucleotide sequence: TGTGCCAGCAGAGACTTTCTGTCGTACGAGCAGTACTTC. As protein: CASRDFLSYEQYF. Full variable domain (missing parts from reference TRBV11-3 and TRBJ2-7): EAGVVQSPRYKIIEKKQPVAFWCNPISGHNTLYWYLQNLGQGPELLIRYENEEAVDDSQLPKDRFSAERLKGVDSTLKIQPAELGDSAVYLCASRDFLSYEQYFGPGTRLTVT.